The text below deals with one T cell receptor beta chain. Its target is unknown. This sample is part of a study of vaccination and CD4 T cells after COVID-19. Study summary: Taking of post-vaccine samples occurred a median about 70 days after dose two (range 14 to 241).

At the Johns Hopkins FTIC core, DNA taken from cultured CD4+ T cells was sequenced by way of the Oncomine TCR Beta short-read assay. Using its own MiXCR run on the PCR reads, TCRdb lists one record per CDR3 protein. The sample contains around 10,000 distinct CDR3 sequences, 66% of which appear only once. Documented treatment: roughly 10-day PBMC culture with coronavirus spike peptide pools or control peptides (ViraFEST assay). The ends were cut back, 5 bases at V and 4 bases at J, with 12 bases in the middle. Germline CDR1 is DFQATT and CDR2 is SNEGSKA (reference sequence). The CDR3 runs 13 residues.

The chain combines TRBV20-1 with TRBJ1-5; D uncertain. The clonotype originates from a human donor who had recovered from COVID-19. Sequencing was performed on CD4+ T cells from blood, cultured in vitro. CDR3 DNA: TGCAGTGCTCAGCCGACGGGGAATCAGCCCCAGCATTTT. This encodes CSAQPTGNQPQHF.